This T cell receptor beta chain was identified during a study of vaccination effects on CD4 cells after COVID-19. Study-level background: Both late and early after vaccination, a few convalescent patients were sampled. Post-vaccine samples followed the second dose by a median of 72 days.

Profiled with immunoSEQ multiplex PCR; TCRdb holds only in-frame clones, not every one. Of fewer than 15,000 clones in the sample, more than 70% were seen once. CD4+ T cells specific for antigen were expanded with viral peptide pools by the ViraFEST assay before sequencing. With nine to eleven days of culture completed, CD4+ T cells were isolated. Convalescent patients had PCR-confirmed SARS-CoV-2 infection between March and December 2020. Each participant was given two doses of one vaccine (BNT162b2 or mRNA-1273). With about 9.8 ug/ml peptides and around 9.6 IU/ml IL-2, around 2.1 million PBMC per well were cultured. Both day 3 and day 7 saw half the medium replaced with IL-2 medium. Note on this clone: Its antigen is as yet unknown.

The specimen comprised CD4+ T cells from PBMCs cultured with HCoV-NL63 spike peptides, sampled after COVID-19 vaccination. The source of this sequence is a human donor who had a prior SARS-CoV-2 infection.

CDR3 in DNA: TGTGCCAGCAGACAAACAGGGAGAGAGAATTCACCCCTCCACTTT. This encodes CASRQTGRENSPLHF. The chain recombines TRBV5-6 with TRBJ1-6; D may be TRBD1 (6 bases). The CDR3 is made up of 15 amino acids. Trimming took off 5 bases at V and 7 bases at J, with 16 bases between the two ends. Germline CDR1 is SGHDT and CDR2 is YYEEEE.